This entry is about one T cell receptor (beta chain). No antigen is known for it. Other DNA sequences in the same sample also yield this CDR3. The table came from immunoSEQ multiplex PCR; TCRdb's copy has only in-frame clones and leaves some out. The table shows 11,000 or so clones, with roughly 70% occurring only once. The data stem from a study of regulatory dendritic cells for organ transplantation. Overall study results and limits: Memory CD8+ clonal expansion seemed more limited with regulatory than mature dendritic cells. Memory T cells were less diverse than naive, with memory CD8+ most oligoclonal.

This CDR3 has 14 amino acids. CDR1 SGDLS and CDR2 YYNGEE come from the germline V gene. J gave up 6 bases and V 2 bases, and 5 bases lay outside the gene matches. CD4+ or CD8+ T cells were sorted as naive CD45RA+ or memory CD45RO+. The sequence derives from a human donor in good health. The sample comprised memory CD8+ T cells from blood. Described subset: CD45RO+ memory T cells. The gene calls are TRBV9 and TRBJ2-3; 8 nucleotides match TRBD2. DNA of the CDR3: TGTGCCAGCAGCGTTAGCGGGAAATTGGATACGCAGTATTTT. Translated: CASSVSGKLDTQYF. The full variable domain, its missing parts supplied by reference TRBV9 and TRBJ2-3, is DSGVTQTPKHLITATGQRVTLRCSPRSGDLSVYWYQQSLDQGLQFLIQYYNGEERAKGNILERFSAQQFPDLHSELNLSSLELGDSALYFCASSVSGKLDTQYFGPGTRLTVL.